This is a list of T cell receptor beta chains from one sample in a study of molecular identifiers for immune sequencing clone quantification. TCRdb recomputed calls from the PCR reads with MiXCR, one row per CDR3 protein. The sample lists approximately 630,000 distinct CDR3 sequences, less than 30% occurring once. The sequenced sample consisted of naive CD8+ T cells from blood, with Jurkat cell RNA spiked in. Every receptor here comes from a human donor in good health. Some libraries in this study had Jurkat cell RNA spiked in. CDR3s include the opening cysteine and the closing phenylalanine or tryptophan. A D gene is named only where the DNA matches it firmly. Rows give clone size only sometimes, using once, few, many, or a class for an expanded clone.

V,J,D,size,CDR3,DNA
TRBV29-1,TRBJ2-7,NA,once,CSVCSSASYEQYF,TGCAGCGTTTGTTCCAGCGCGTCCTACGAGCAGTACTTC
TRBV14,TRBJ2-5,TRBD2,few,CASSQSMTSGRILRETQYF,TGTGCCAGCAGCCAAAGTATGACTAGCGGGAGAATTTTGAGAGAGACCCAGTACTTC
TRBV30,TRBJ2-5,NA,many,CAWNPGSTETQYF,TGTGCCTGGAATCCAGGGTCGACAGAGACCCAGTACTTC
TRBV14,TRBJ2-1,NA,NA,CASSQGTGAVDEQFF,TGTGCCAGCAGCCAAGGGACGGGAGCGGTTGATGAGCAGTTCTTC
TRBV19,TRBJ2-3,NA,few,CASSIVRQVDTQYF,TGTGCCAGTAGTATAGTGCGACAGGTCGATACGCAGTATTTT
TRBV27,TRBJ2-3,NA,few,CASSLSPDGDTQYF,TGTGCCAGCAGTTTATCCCCGGACGGCGATACGCAGTATTTT
TRBV19,TRBJ2-7,TRBD2,NA,CASSKNGLAGDYEQYF,TGTGCCAGTAGCAAAAATGGACTAGCGGGAGACTACGAGCAGTACTTC
TRBV27,TRBJ2-3,TRBD2,few,CASSLRRSGSDTQYF,TGTGCCAGCAGTCTACGCCGTAGCGGGAGTGATACGCAGTATTTT
TRBV14,TRBJ2-1,TRBD2,few,CASSILAGVSYNEQFF,TGTGCCAGCAGCATACTAGCGGGAGTGTCCTACAATGAGCAGTTCTTC
TRBV7-6,TRBJ2-2,NA,many,CASSLDGELFF,TGTGCCAGCAGCTTAGACGGGGAGCTGTTTTTT
TRBV3-1,TRBJ2-7,NA,NA,CASSQEGWDEQYF,TGTGCCAGCAGCCAAGAAGGGTGGGACGAGCAGTACTTC
TRBV9,TRBJ2-7,NA,NA,CASSVVWGDEQYF,TGTGCCAGCAGCGTAGTTTGGGGCGACGAGCAGTACTTC
TRBV6-6,TRBJ2-7,TRBD1,few,CASSDGTGDFYEQYF,TGTGCCAGCAGTGACGGGACAGGGGATTTTTACGAGCAGTACTTC
TRBV18,TRBJ2-1,NA,NA,CASSPLGSGDNEQFF,TGTGCCAGCTCACCCCTTGGTAGCGGAGACAATGAGCAGTTCTTC
TRBV12-5,TRBJ2-5,NA,NA,CASGLDATGSWQETQYF,TGTGCTAGTGGTTTGGACGCAACAGGGTCTTGGCAAGAGACCCAGTACTTC
TRBV27,TRBJ2-7,TRBD1,once,CAGTPGGQGVYEQYF,TGTGCCGGCACCCCCGGGGGACAGGGCGTCTACGAGCAGTACTTC
TRBV4-3,TRBJ2-7,TRBD2,NA,CASSQDRGVHFEQYF,TGCGCCAGCAGCCAAGATCGGGGGGTGCACTTCGAGCAGTACTTC